This is a list of T cell receptor beta chains from one sample in a study of technical replicates of blood from a handful of donors. Some clones are missing from TCRdb's copy, which holds only in-frame ones; the method was immunoSEQ multiplex PCR. The sample has tens of thousands of clones; 95% to 98% are singletons. The sequenced sample consisted of T cells isolated from PBMCs. The source is a human donor in good health. Each CDR3 is given with its conserved first and last residue. A D gene is named only where the DNA matches it firmly.

TRBD1	TRBV5-1	TRBJ2-2	CASSLELLDRGTGLTGELFF	TGCGCCAGCAGCTTGGAGCTGTTGGACCGCGGGACAGGACTCACCGGGGAGCTGTTTTTT
.	TRBV5-1	TRBJ1-3	CASSLDSIFSGNTIYF	TGCGCCAGCAGCCTGGACAGCATTTTCTCTGGAAACACCATATATTTT
.	TRBV13	TRBJ1-2	CASRRIGDYGYTF	TGTGCCAGCAGACGAATCGGGGACTATGGCTACACCTTC
.	TRBV5-1	TRBJ2-7	CASSLTAGSYEQYF	TGCGCCAGCAGCTTGACAGCCGGATCCTACGAGCAGTACTTC
.	TRBV19	TRBJ1-4	CASSETSSGTITLGNEKLFF	TGTGCCAGTAGTGAAACATCCTCCGGGACAATTACCCTAGGGAATGAAAAACTGTTTTTT
.	TRBV27	TRBJ2-2	CASSLVTGVTGELFF	TGTGCCAGCAGTTTAGTCACCGGGGTCACCGGGGAGCTGTTTTTT
.	TRBV27	TRBJ1-4	CASSPEGLINEKLFF	TGTGCCAGCAGTCCCGAGGGACTTATTAATGAAAAACTGTTTTTT
TRBD1	TRBV5-3	TRBJ2-5	CARSTRTGGLAETQYF	TGTGCCAGAAGCACCCGGACAGGGGGTTTGGCGGAGACCCAGTACTTC
.	TRBV5-4	TRBJ1-1	CASSLAGNTEAFF	TGTGCCAGCAGCTTGGCCGGGAACACTGAAGCTTTCTTT
.	TRBV16	TRBJ1-3	CASSQSKRTEGNTIYF	TGTGCCAGCAGCCAATCTAAAAGGACAGAGGGAAACACCATATATTTT
.	TRBV6-6	TRBJ1-5	CASSYSSGGNQPQHF	TGTGCCAGCAGTTACTCATCAGGGGGCAATCAGCCCCAGCATTTT
TRBD1	TRBV23-1	TRBJ2-2	CASSQSRQGETGELFF	TGCGCCAGCAGTCAATCGAGGCAGGGGGAAACCGGGGAGCTGTTTTTT
.	TRBV5-6	TRBJ1-5	CASSLDSSNQPQHF	TGTGCCAGCAGCCTGGACAGTAGCAATCAGCCCCAGCATTTT
TRBD1	TRBV29-1	TRBJ1-1	CSVGVAGRGLRSTEAFF	TGCAGCGTTGGGGTCGCGGGTAGGGGGCTCAGGAGCACTGAAGCTTTCTTT
.	TRBV2	TRBJ2-3	CSQQRLIRGREIDTQYF	TGTAGCCAGCAGCGGTTGATTCGGGGCCGGGAGATAGATACGCAGTATTTT
.	TRBV7-9	TRBJ2-5	CASSVTGAGAQETQYF	TGTGCCAGCAGCGTGACAGGGGCGGGGGCCCAAGAGACCCAGTACTTC
.	TRBV29-1	TRBJ1-2	CSVIRSSGYTF	TGCAGCGTTATTCGTTCGAGTGGCTACACCTTC
TRBD2	TRBV7-6	TRBJ2-1	CASSPSGSTYNEQFF	TGTGCCAGCAGCCCAAGCGGGAGTACGTACAATGAGCAGTTCTTC
.	TRBV5-1	TRBJ2-7	CASRLSNSGYEQYF	TGCGCCAGCAGGCTCTCGAATTCGGGCTACGAGCAGTACTTC
.	TRBV7-9	TRBJ2-3	CASTLRRTERDTQYF	TGTGCCAGCACCCTCCGTCGGACAGAAAGGGATACGCAGTATTTT
TRBD1	TRBV7-9	TRBJ2-5	CASSLAYRGPQETQYF	TGTGCCAGCAGCTTAGCGTACAGGGGCCCACAAGAGACCCAGTACTTC
TRBD1	TRBV10-2	TRBJ1-6	CASSESWDSGYNSPLHF	TGCGCCAGCAGTGAGTCGTGGGACAGCGGCTATAATTCACCCCTCCACTTT
TRBD2	TRBV9	TRBJ2-7	CASSVAGGPYEQYF	TGTGCCAGCAGCGTAGCGGGGGGTCCCTACGAGCAGTACTTC
TRBD2	TRBV11-1	TRBJ2-2	CASSSIQAALAGQGELFF	TGTGCCAGCAGCTCAATCCAGGCCGCGCTAGCGGGGCAAGGGGAGCTGTTTTTT
TRBD1	TRBV19	TRBJ2-1	CASSMRTGKHNEQFF	TGTGCCAGTAGTATGCGGACAGGAAAACACAATGAGCAGTTCTTC
.	TRBV15	TRBJ2-3	CATSRDGSGLTLTDTQYF	TGTGCCACCAGCAGAGACGGGTCAGGACTCACTCTCACAGATACGCAGTATTTT
TRBD1	TRBV19	TRBJ1-2	CASGGQGHSDGYTF	TGTGCCAGCGGAGGACAGGGACATAGTGATGGCTACACCTTC
.	TRBV10-1	TRBJ2-1	CASSEQPEGYNEQFF	TGCGCCAGCAGTGAACAGCCTGAGGGATACAATGAGCAGTTCTTC
TRBD1	TRBV15	TRBJ1-2	CATSGQRDSNYGYTF	TGTGCCACCAGCGGACAAAGGGACAGCAACTATGGCTACACCTTC